Listed below are T cell receptor beta chains from one sample, sequenced in a study of cytomegalovirus exposure and HLA in healthy donors. Assay: immunoSEQ multiplex PCR; the TCRdb copy retains only in-frame clones and omits some. The table lists under 200,000 clones, around 80% of them singletons, with more than 0.5% in the top ten. Material: PBMCs. These receptors were collected from a woman aged 50 to 65 in good health and CMV-seronegative. CDR3s include the opening cysteine and the closing phenylalanine or tryptophan. A D gene is named only where the DNA matches it firmly. Clone size is stated in some rows and not others, as once, few, many or a class when expanded.

d_gene	j_gene	v_gene	abundance	CDR3aa	CDR3nt
TRBD1	TRBJ1-2	TRBV2	.	CASNSLGDRGDGGYTF	TGTGCCAGCAATTCCTTAGGGGACAGGGGAGATGGTGGCTACACCTTC
TRBD2	TRBJ2-5	TRBV19	.	CASSPAAGGPEAQYF	TGTGCCAGTAGTCCCGCAGCGGGGGGGCCTGAGGCCCAGTACTTC
.	TRBJ2-1	TRBV11-3	.	CASSQNPGSYNEQFF	TGTGCCAGCAGCCAGAACCCGGGGTCCTACAATGAGCAGTTCTTC
TRBD1	TRBJ2-7	TRBV4-3	.	CASSQSTGGGYEQYF	TGCGCCAGCAGCCAAAGTACAGGGGGTGGCTACGAGCAGTACTTC
TRBD2	TRBJ2-5	TRBV5-1	.	CASSFKMTSGRETQYF	TGCGCCAGCAGCTTCAAGATGACTAGCGGGCGAGAGACCCAGTACTTC
.	TRBJ1-2	TRBV28	few	CASSLGQGFGYTF	TGTGCCAGCAGTTTGGGGCAGGGCTTCGGCTACACCTTC
TRBD1	TRBJ1-6	TRBV27	.	CASSLLPGQGSISPLHF	TGTGCCAGCAGCCTACTCCCGGGACAGGGATCGATTTCACCCCTCCACTTT
.	TRBJ2-7	TRBV2	.	CASSDLRVPYEQYF	TGTGCCAGCAGTGACCTCAGGGTCCCTTACGAGCAGTACTTC
.	TRBJ2-7	TRBV9	.	CASSVDSGAVYEQYF	TGTGCCAGCAGCGTAGATTCGGGAGCGGTATACGAGCAGTACTTC
TRBD1	TRBJ1-4	TRBV28	.	CASSLMTGDEKLFF	TGTGCCAGCAGTTTAATGACAGGGGACGAAAAACTGTTTTTT
TRBD1	TRBJ1-5	TRBV28	.	CASSFSSGQGLPNSNQPQHF	TGTGCCAGCAGTTTTAGTTCGGGACAGGGGTTGCCGAATAGCAATCAGCCCCAGCATTTT
.	TRBJ1-5	TRBV19	.	CASKVTGYSNQPQHF	TGTGCCAGTAAGGTCACAGGGTATAGCAATCAGCCCCAGCATTTT
TRBD1	TRBJ1-2	TRBV6-6	.	CASSYGTGGGYTF	TGTGCCAGCAGTTACGGGACAGGGGGTGGCTACACCTTC
TRBD1	TRBJ2-6	TRBV4-3	.	CASSHQQGAGANVLTF	TGCGCCAGCAGCCACCAGCAGGGGGCTGGGGCCAACGTCCTGACTTTC
.	TRBJ2-1	TRBV6-5	.	CASSYQGWDEQFF	TGTGCCAGCAGTTATCAGGGGTGGGATGAGCAGTTCTTC
.	TRBJ2-2	TRBV28	.	CASSLLSTGELFF	TGTGCCAGCAGTTTACTTAGCACCGGGGAGCTGTTTTTT
.	TRBJ2-5	TRBV7-9	once	CASSYAMETQYF	TGTGCCAGCAGCTACGCTATGGAGACCCAGTACTTC
.	TRBJ2-7	TRBV30	once	CAWSVLSGYEQYF	TGTGCCTGGAGTGTACTTTCAGGGTACGAGCAGTACTTC
.	TRBJ2-3	TRBV25-1	.	CASSARPSTDTQYF	TGTGCCAGCAGTGCTAGACCTAGCACAGATACGCAGTATTTT
TRBD2	TRBJ2-7	TRBV27	.	CASSFSAGLAPYEQYF	TGTGCCAGCAGTTTTTCTGCGGGACTAGCACCCTACGAGCAGTACTTC
.	TRBJ2-5	TRBV4-1	few	CASSQGTEETQYF	TGCGCCAGCAGCCAAGGGACAGAAGAGACCCAGTACTTC
.	TRBJ2-7	TRBV19	.	CASHPQGSYEQYF	TGTGCCAGTCACCCCCAGGGATCCTACGAGCAGTACTTC
.	TRBJ2-1	TRBV19	.	CASSISLQDEQFF	TGTGCCAGTAGTATCTCACTTCAGGATGAGCAGTTCTTC
TRBD2	TRBJ2-7	TRBV30	.	CAWSGAPSGGSDGQYF	TGTGCCTGGAGTGGGGCCCCCTCGGGGGGTTCAGACGGGCAGTACTTC
.	TRBJ2-1	TRBV2	.	CASSRERGYNEQFF	TGTGCCAGCAGCCGCGAACGCGGGTACAATGAGCAGTTCTTC
.	TRBJ2-3	TRBV5-4	.	CASSQALGSGSDTQYF	TGTGCCAGCAGCCAGGCACTAGGGTCGGGTTCAGATACGCAGTATTTT
.	TRBJ1-5	TRBV27	.	CASSPTRRGQAYQPQHF	TGTGCCAGCAGTCCTACCCGCAGGGGACAAGCCTATCAGCCCCAGCATTTT